This T cell receptor (beta chain) was found in a study of breast tumors, draining lymph nodes, adjacent tissues. The V and J ends lost 1 base and 5 bases respectively, with 3 bases between them. The CDR3 covers 12 residues. Per germline, CDR1 SGHAT and CDR2 FQNNGV. This clonotype has at least ten counts. From the multiplex PCR reads, TCRdb called clonotypes with MiXCR, one entry per CDR3 protein. The sample holds 47,000 or so distinct CDR3 sequences, 23% seen once. Sequencing input: breast tumor tissue. The V and J genes are TRBV11-2 and TRBJ1-5; no firm D call. The clonotype originates from a female donor with breast cancer. Some clones in this sample may be carry-over from other donors' samples. This CDR3 reads CASSLADQPQHF. CDR3 DNA sequence: TGTGCCAGCAGCTTAGCCGATCAGCCCCAGCATTTT.